This passage covers 16 T cell receptor beta chains from one sample sequenced in a study of T cells in Graves' hyperthyroidism and ophthalmopathy. TCR beta CDR3 regions were amplified from RNA transcripts. A first-round RT-PCR of the TCR CDR3 used the HTBI primer set. One entry per CDR3 protein results from TCRdb running MiXCR on the multiplex PCR reads. This sample yields roughly 500,000 distinct CDR3 sequences, of which approximately 44% are seen a single time; roughly 19% belongs to the top ten. Sequencing was performed on peripheral blood or thyroid tissue (not recorded which). The receptor source for this set is an adult woman with Graves' disease, either hyperthyroidism or ophthalmopathy (not recorded which).

Points on this clonotype: Given the absence of the conserved phenylalanine or tryptophan at the CDR3 end, a read error is likely. It is unclear where the CDR3 begins or ends on the DNA, so no DNA is shown, and the CDR3 is as TCRdb lists it. This sequence joins TRBV4-1 and TRBJ1-6. Germline lookup yields CDR1 MGHRA and CDR2 YSYEKL. Termini included, the CDR3 measures 9 amino acids. CDR3 sequence reads: CASSQGIRV.

The chain links TRBV9 to TRBJ1-4, with 8 bases identical to TRBD1. Germline CDR1 and CDR2: SGDLS and YYNGEE. With V trimmed by 0 bases and J by 5 bases, 3 bases remained unmatched. The CDR3 is made up of 15 amino acids. The CDR3 DNA reads TGTGCCAGCAGCGTAGACAGGACAGGGAATGAAAAACTGTTTTTT. This codes for CASSVDRTGNEKLFF.

This clonotype was seen at least ten times. The chain carries TRBV7-9 and TRBJ1-4, with D maybe TRBD1 (5 bases). The V gene lost 2 bases and the J gene lost 4 bases, with 8 bases spanning the gap. The CDR3 covers 14 residues. Germline V gene data show CDR1 as SEHNR and CDR2 as FQNEAQ (reference sequence). The chain's CDR3 is CASSLQGLNEKLFF. In nucleotides, the CDR3 is TGTGCCAGCAGCTTACAGGGTCTTAATGAAAAACTGTTTTTT.

The gene calls are TRBV2 and TRBJ1-2, with TRBD1 matching over 7 bases. CDR1 is SNHLY, CDR2 FYNNEI, per germline. With V trimmed by 5 bases and J by 0 bases, 6 bases remained unmatched. The CDR3 length is 15 residues. In DNA, the CDR3 is TGTGCCAGCAGTACCGGGACAGCAACTAACTATGGCTACACCTTC. Translation gives CASSTGTATNYGYTF.

A note on this clonotype: No conserved phenylalanine or tryptophan is present at the end of the CDR3, so a read error is the likely explanation. It is unclear where the CDR3 begins or ends on the DNA, so no DNA is shown, and the CDR3 is as TCRdb lists it. The rearrangement joins TRBV9 to TRBJ2-2; TRBD2 was called by the table and not checked on the DNA. CDR1 is SGDLS and CDR2 is YYNGEE in the germline V gene. Ends included, the CDR3 has 10 residues. The CDR3 sequence: CASSGHRGDP.

This clonotype is a singleton in its sample. The CDR3 ends on some other residue instead of the conserved phenylalanine or tryptophan, so this is likely a read error. It is unclear where the CDR3 begins or ends on the DNA, so no DNA is shown, and the CDR3 is as TCRdb lists it. The chain recombines TRBV2 with TRBJ2-5; the D call of TRBD1 is as the table states it, not checked on the DNA. Germline lookup yields CDR1 SNHLY and CDR2 FYNNEI. The CDR3 is 14 residues long, ends included. This chain's CDR3 is CASRAQGYGYTFGS.

Details on this clonotype: A much more abundant neighbour one base away suggests this may be a read error. V and J are TRBV4-1 and TRBJ1-5; TRBD1 might be the D (5 bases). The CDR3 is 17 residues long. Germline V gene data show CDR1 as MGHRA and CDR2 as YSYEKL. V lost 0 bases, J lost 9 bases, and 21 bases lay in between. CDR3 nucleotide sequence: TGCGCCAGCAGCCAAGAGTGGTTAATGGCAGGGAGTCGGCCCCAGCATTTT. Protein: CASSQEWLMAGSRPQHF.

J is TRBJ2-7 and V is TRBV5-1; 8 bases align to TRBD2. In germline, CDR1 is SGHRS, CDR2 YFSETQ. The CDR3 covers 17 residues. V lost 4 bases, J lost 0 bases, and 12 bases stayed unmatched. The CDR3 loop is CASSPELAALSSYEQYF. The CDR3 region has the DNA TGCGCCAGCAGCCCGGAACTAGCGGCATTGAGCTCCTACGAGCAGTACTTC.

In this sample, this clonotype turned up a few times. The rearrangement links TRBV10-3 to TRBJ2-2; the match to TRBD2 covers 14 bases. Losses at the gene ends were 6 bases for V and 5 bases for J; bases not matched to a gene: 5. The CDR3 contains 16 residues. The germline V gene encodes CDR1 ENHRY and CDR2 SYGVKD. In DNA, the CDR3 is TGTGCCATCAGCGGGACTAGCGGGAGATCAACCGGGGAGCTGTTTTTT. This translates into CAISGTSGRSTGELFF.

The table lists this clonotype with many counts. The chain employs TRBV20-1 and TRBJ1-2; D gene uncertain. V dropped 4 bases and J dropped 3 bases, with 12 bases sitting between them. From germline, CDR1 is DFQATT and CDR2 SNEGSKA (reference sequence). The CDR3 totals 13 residues. For the CDR3, the DNA is TGCAGTGCTAATAGAGTAGCCTACTATGGCTACACCTTC. Translation gives CSANRVAYYGYTF.

The chain combines TRBV9 with TRBJ1-2; D not certain. Germline assignment: CDR1 SGDLS and CDR2 YYNGEE. V lost 1 base and J lost 4, with 20 bases in between. The CDR3 has 17 amino acids. CDR3 sequence reads: CASSVSDPQGSPYGYTF. The CDR3 DNA reads TGTGCCAGCAGCGTAAGCGACCCTCAAGGCTCACCCTATGGCTACACCTTC.

The chain combines TRBV29-1 with TRBJ1-5, with 9 bases aligning to TRBD1. The CDR3 contains 13 residues. With 8 bases clipped from V and 9 bases from J, the junction kept 11 bases outside the gene matches. CDR1 and CDR2 (germline): SQVTM, ANQGSEA. The CDR3 reads CSLVVDRGRPQHF. The CDR3 nucleotides read TGCAGCTTAGTGGTGGACAGGGGACGGCCCCAGCATTTT.

This clonotype was counted at least ten times. This rearrangement joins TRBV2 to TRBJ1-6; D is unclear. CDR1 is SNHLY and CDR2 is FYNNEI in the germline V gene. V lost 6 bases, J lost 9 bases, and 12 bases lay in between. The CDR3 is made up of 13 amino acids. The CDR3 loop reads CASRPHVGSPLHF. In DNA, the CDR3 is TGTGCCAGCAGACCACATGTCGGTTCACCCCTCCACTTT.

J is TRBJ2-6 and V is TRBV19; D might be TRBD1 or TRBD2, each matching 6 bases. The germline CDR1 and CDR2 sequences are LNHDA and SQIVND (reference sequence). Trimming removed 7 bases at V and 11 bases at J, with 15 bases between. The CDR3 has 13 residues. CDR3 sequence reads: CASTVAGDYVLTF. The CDR3 DNA sequence: TGTGCCAGTACGGTGGCAGGGGACTACGTCCTGACTTTC.

This clonotype has only one observation. The chain carries TRBV20-1 and TRBJ1-1; no clear D gene. In germline, CDR1 is DFQATT, CDR2 SNEGSKA (reference sequence). The CDR3 length is 12 residues. V lost 1 base to trimming and J lost 1 base, with 4 bases between them. CDR3 nucleotides: TGCAGTGCTAGAGTGGCGAACACTGAAGCTTTCTTT. Translating it yields CSARVANTEAFF.

At least ten counts were recorded for this clonotype. This chain connects TRBV12-3 or TRBV12-4 to TRBJ1-1; possibly TRBD1 for D (5 bases). The CDR3 covers 13 residues. The V end lost 2 bases, the J end lost 10 bases, and 14 bases lay between the germline ends. The CDR3 sequence is CASSLRGVGPAFF. The CDR3 nucleotides read TGTGCCAGCAGTTTAAGGGGAGTAGGGCCAGCTTTCTTT.